What follows are 32 T cell receptor beta chains derived from one specimen sequenced in a study of CD8 T cells in Susac syndrome. Random hexamers were used to reverse transcribe roughly 0.45 to 1 ug of RNA. TCRdb called the immunoSEQ multiplex PCR reads again in MiXCR, with one record for every CDR3 protein. The data show 170,000 or so distinct CDR3 sequences, 85% to 95% seen once. What was sequenced was CD4+ T cells from PBMCs. The source of these receptors is a human donor with multiple sclerosis.

The chain recombines TRBV5-1 with TRBJ1-1; perhaps TRBD1 as D (6 bases). Trimming pared 4 bases from V and 6 bases from J, leaving 19 bases between. The CDR3 contains 15 residues. Per the germline V gene, CDR1 is SGHRS and CDR2 is YFSETQ. CDR3 loop: CASSAFQGPHSEAFF. Written as DNA, the CDR3 is TGCGCCAGCAGCGCGTTTCAGGGGCCCCACTCTGAAGCTTTCTTT.

The chain has TRBV6-2 or TRBV6-3 and TRBJ2-1; D is possibly TRBD2 (5 bases). The CDR3 extends over 15 amino acids. Germline V gene sequence: CDR1 MNHEY, CDR2 SVGEGT. V was trimmed by 2 bases and J by 8 bases, leaving 16 bases between them. In nucleotides, the CDR3 is TGTGCCAGCAGTTACCGTACTACGGTCGGGGATGAGCAGTTCTTC. It is translated as CASSYRTTVGDEQFF.

The chain has TRBV6-5 and TRBJ1-2; no clear D. The ends were cut back, 4 bases at V and 5 bases at J, with 11 bases in the middle. Germline CDR1 and CDR2: MNHEY and SVGAGI. The CDR3 totals 13 residues. The CDR3 bases are TGTGCCAGCAGTTCGGGGAACTTTTATGGCTACACCTTC. Translating it yields CASSSGNFYGYTF.

The chain uses TRBV4-3 and TRBJ2-2; 11 bases align to TRBD2. Germline values: CDR1 LGHNA, CDR2 YSLEER. This CDR3 is 16 amino acids long. With V trimmed by 5 bases and J by 1 base, 3 bases remained unmatched. The CDR3 nucleotides read TGCGCCAGCAGCTATGGGACTAGCGGGAACACCGGGGAGCTGTTTTTT. It encodes CASSYGTSGNTGELFF.

The chain has TRBV18 and TRBJ2-5; D is unresolved. V was shortened by 2 bases and J by 0 bases, with 4 bases between the two germline ends. The CDR3 is 13 amino acids. CDR1 KGHSH and CDR2 LQKENI come from the germline V gene. The DNA for the CDR3 is TGTGCCAGCTCACCAAGTAACCAAGAGACCCAGTACTTC. This encodes CASSPSNQETQYF.

This chain links TRBV12-3 or TRBV12-4 with TRBJ1-5; D unclear. The CDR3 contains 13 residues. V was cut by 3 bases and J by 5 bases, with 8 bases left in between. The CDR3: CASSFVKDQPQHF. The CDR3 bases are TGTGCCAGCAGTTTCGTGAAGGATCAGCCCCAGCATTTT.

The chain links TRBV5-1 to TRBJ2-1; D ambiguous. Germline V lookup: CDR1 SGHRS, CDR2 YFSETQ. The V and J ends lost 0 bases and 10 bases respectively, with 11 bases between them. There are 13 residues in the CDR3. CDR3: CASSLDTGAEQFF. CDR3 bases: TGCGCCAGCAGCTTGGATACCGGAGCAGAGCAGTTCTTC.

The chain links TRBV13 to TRBJ2-5, with D hard to call. Germline-derived CDR1 and CDR2 are PRHDT and FYEKMQ (reference sequence). The CDR3 extends over 13 amino acids. The ends were cut back, 5 bases at V and 1 base at J, with 8 bases in the middle. CDR3 protein: CASSRLTQETQYF. The CDR3 region has the DNA TGTGCCAGCAGCCGACTCACCCAAGAGACCCAGTACTTC.

This chain uses TRBV3-1 with TRBJ2-1; 12 nucleotides agree with TRBD2. The germline V gene encodes CDR1 LGHDT and CDR2 YNNKEL (reference sequence). The V segment lost 0 bases and the J segment 6 bases; nucleotides outside the gene matches: 3. The CDR3 consists of 16 residues. This CDR3 is CASSQDASGGANEQFF. The CDR3 DNA sequence: TGTGCCAGCAGCCAAGACGCTAGCGGGGGGGCCAATGAGCAGTTCTTC.

The chain recombines TRBV23-1 with TRBJ2-2; D not resolved. TRBV23-1 qualifies as an ORF whose function is uncertain. The V gene lost 6 bases and the J gene lost 7 bases, with 15 bases spanning the gap. There are 14 residues in the CDR3. DNA of the CDR3: TGCGCCAGCAGCGAGACCCCTCGAGGCGGGGAGCTGTTTTTT. Its translation: CASSETPRGGELFF.

This chain links TRBV10-3 with TRBJ1-5, with D perhaps matching TRBD1 (5 bases). Trimming took off 10 bases at V and 0 bases at J, with 22 bases between the two ends. In germline, CDR1 is ENHRY, CDR2 SYGVKD. This CDR3 is built from 17 residues. CDR3 coding DNA: TGTGCCACGACGGGGGACGGCAGTAACTATAGCAATCAGCCCCAGCATTTT. Translated: CATTGDGSNYSNQPQHF.

This chain uses TRBV19 with TRBJ2-3; tentatively, D is TRBD1 (6 bases). Germline V CDR1 and CDR2: LNHDA, SQIVND (reference sequence). V was shortened by 6 bases and J by 4 bases, with 14 bases between the two germline ends. The CDR3 consists of 14 residues. The CDR3 sequence is CASRPRTVPDTQYF. The CDR3 bases are TGTGCCAGTAGGCCAAGGACAGTTCCAGATACGCAGTATTTT.

The chain uses TRBV5-4 and TRBJ2-2; D gene ambiguous. The CDR3 is made up of 14 amino acids. Trimming cost V 0 bases and J 4 bases, with 7 bases left between them. Per the germline V gene, CDR1 is SGHNT and CDR2 is YYREEE (reference sequence). CDR3 in amino acids: CASSLEWGTGELFF. CDR3 nucleotide sequence: TGTGCCAGCAGCTTGGAATGGGGCACCGGGGAGCTGTTTTTT.

The chain uses TRBV27 and TRBJ1-1; the D is unclear. The CDR3 contains 15 residues. Germline loops: CDR1 MNHEY, CDR2 SMNVEV (reference sequence). The ends were cut back, 6 bases at V and 3 bases at J, with 17 bases in the middle. The DNA of the CDR3 is TGTGCCAGCAGCTCCCCCAACACGGATTACACTGAAGCTTTCTTT. Translation: CASSSPNTDYTEAFF.

V is TRBV24-1 and J is TRBJ1-5, with D possibly matching TRBD1 (5 bases). The V and J ends lost 5 bases and 7 bases respectively, with 11 bases between them. CDR1 and CDR2 (germline): KGHDR, SFDVKD. The CDR3 length is 13 residues. This CDR3 is CATSAWGDQPQHF. The CDR3 region has the DNA TGTGCCACCAGTGCCTGGGGGGACCAGCCCCAGCATTTT.

This clonotype is a singleton in its sample. V and J are TRBV12-3 or TRBV12-4 and TRBJ1-5; D remains ambiguous. V was shortened by 6 bases and J by 0 bases, with 15 bases between the two germline ends. The CDR3 has 16 amino acids. CDR3 coding DNA: TGTGCCAGCAGCCCCTCGGGCGGGTATAGCAATCAGCCCCAGCATTTT. This sequence encodes CASSPSGGYSNQPQHF.

The CDR3 is CATSNWDSNQPQHF. CDR3 coding DNA: TGTGCCACCAGTAACTGGGATAGCAATCAGCCCCAGCATTTT. The V and J genes are TRBV24-1 and TRBJ1-5, with D unresolved. Germline V gene data show CDR1 as KGHDR and CDR2 as SFDVKD. This CDR3 is 14 amino acids long. Between the trimmed V and J ends, which lost 6 bases and 0 bases, there was a span of 8 bases.

About this clonotype itself: Sequence at one end of the junction differs from germline and may be a read error. The chain couples TRBV12-3 or TRBV12-4 to TRBJ1-2; 7 nucleotides match TRBD1. The CDR3 spans 15 residues. In DNA form, the CDR3 reads TGTGCCAGCCGTTTCCAGGGGGACGGTAACTATGGCTACACCTTC. The encoded protein is CASRFQGDGNYGYTF.

The chain employs TRBV6-6 and TRBJ1-1, with 7 positions matching TRBD1. Germline V CDR1 and CDR2: MNHNY, SVGAGI (reference sequence). The CDR3 runs 15 residues. The V gene end was trimmed by 5 bases and the J gene end by 0 bases; junction bases not matched to a gene: 6. The CDR3 DNA reads as TGTGCCAGCAGTAAGGACAGGAGCATGAACACTGAAGCTTTCTTT. Translated: CASSKDRSMNTEAFF.

V gene TRBV5-1 combines with J gene TRBJ1-1; D remains ambiguous. This CDR3 has 14 amino acids. Germline CDR1 and CDR2: SGHRS and YFSETQ. The V end was cut by 2 bases, the J end by 1 base, with 9 bases between. CDR3 DNA: TGCGCCAGCAGCTTTACGCTAGAGAACACTGAAGCTTTCTTT. The encoded protein is CASSFTLENTEAFF.

The DNA for the CDR3 is TGTGCCAGCAAAACAGGCGGTGGGGAGCAGTACTTC. Amino acid sequence: CASKTGGGEQYF. The chain is built from TRBV27 and TRBJ2-7; D might be TRBD1 (5 bases). The ends were cut back, 7 bases at V and 7 bases at J, with 14 bases in the middle. Germline lookup yields CDR1 MNHEY and CDR2 SMNVEV (reference sequence). This CDR3 is built from 12 residues.

V gene TRBV20-1 combines with J gene TRBJ2-2; 9 bases are shared with TRBD1. Germline CDR1 and CDR2: DFQATT and SNEGSKA (reference sequence). This CDR3 is built from 14 residues. V was clipped by 8 bases and J by 4 bases; unmatched bases: 8. The CDR3 spells CSTGTGISTGELFF. The CDR3 DNA follows: TGCAGTACCGGGACAGGGATTAGCACCGGGGAGCTGTTTTTT.

CDR3 amino acids: CASSPPRRGQGGIGPEAFF. The DNA for the CDR3 is TGTGCCAGCTCACCACCGCGAAGGGGACAAGGGGGAATCGGGCCTGAAGCTTTCTTT. The chain joins TRBV18 to TRBJ1-1; a possible D gene is TRBD1 (6 bases). V was shortened by 0 bases and J by 6 bases, with 26 bases between the two germline ends. The length of the CDR3 is 19 residues. Germline values: CDR1 KGHSH, CDR2 LQKENI.

The chain is built from TRBV6-1 and TRBJ2-6; D might be TRBD2 (5 bases). This CDR3 comprises 17 residues. V lost 6 bases and J 4 bases, leaving 19 bases between the germline ends. The germline V gene has CDR1 MNHNS and CDR2 SASEGT. CDR3 sequence reads: CASSLTGIKRGANVLTF. In nucleotides, the CDR3 is TGTGCCAGCAGCCTGACCGGGATAAAGAGAGGGGCCAACGTCCTGACTTTC.

The genes are TRBV29-1 and TRBJ2-3; 7 positions match TRBD2. Trimming at V came to 3 bases and at J to 4 bases, leaving 4 bases not matched to a gene. CDR1 is SQVTM, CDR2 ANQGSEA, per germline. CDR3 length: 13 residues. Here the CDR3 reads CSVEEGGADTQYF. The CDR3, as DNA: TGCAGCGTTGAGGAGGGAGGGGCAGATACGCAGTATTTT.

This clonotype is a singleton in its sample. Here the CDR3 reads CASSLLRGTEAFF. The DNA of the CDR3 is TGTGCCAGCAGTTTATTAAGGGGAACTGAAGCTTTCTTT. This chain connects TRBV27 to TRBJ1-1, with TRBD1 as a possible D gene (5 bases). Looked up from germline, CDR1 is MNHEY and CDR2 is SMNVEV (reference sequence). The CDR3 runs 13 residues. The V and J ends lost 1 base and 5 bases respectively, with 8 bases between them.

J is TRBJ2-1 and V is TRBV30; tentative D call: TRBD2 (6 bases). The CDR3 extends over 15 amino acids. V was pared by 4 bases and J by 0 bases, with 13 bases between. In germline, CDR1 is GTSNPN, CDR2 SVGIG (reference sequence). CDR3 sequence reads: CAWNLGGNSYNEQFF. The CDR3 nucleotides are TGTGCCTGGAACTTGGGGGGAAACTCCTACAATGAGCAGTTCTTC.

V is TRBV2 and J is TRBJ1-3, with D uncertain. Germline assignment: CDR1 SNHLY and CDR2 FYNNEI. V lost 1 base and J 0 bases, leaving 1 base between the germline ends. The CDR3 spans 13 residues. CDR3: CASSEGSGNTIYF. CDR3 bases: TGTGCCAGCAGTGAAGGCTCTGGAAACACCATATATTTT.

Here the CDR3 DNA reads TGCGCCAGCAGCTTAGGACAGGGGTGGGACACTGAAGCTTTCTTT. It translates to CASSLGQGWDTEAFF. This chain links TRBV5-1 with TRBJ1-1; 9 nucleotides line up with TRBD1. J gave up 3 bases and V 2 bases, and 5 bases lay outside the gene matches. Germline CDR1 is SGHRS and CDR2 is YFSETQ. CDR3 length: 15 residues.

CDR3 in amino acids: CSATTGYNEKLFF. The CDR3 bases are TGCAGTGCTACAACCGGGTATAATGAAAAACTGTTTTTT. The chain couples TRBV20-1 to TRBJ1-4; D gene uncertain. CDR3 length: 13 residues. CDR1 and CDR2 (germline): DFQATT, SNEGSKA (reference sequence). Trimming shortened V by 4 bases and J by 4 bases, and 10 bases separated the two germline ends.

This clonotype came up once. This chain joins TRBV6-2 or TRBV6-3 and TRBJ2-7; 9 positions match TRBD1. The CDR3 totals 14 residues. V lost 6 bases and J lost 6; bases outside the gene matches: 9. Germline V gene sequence: CDR1 MNHEY, CDR2 SVGEGT. CDR3 amino acids: CASSPRDRDSEQYF. CDR3 sequence (DNA): TGTGCCAGCAGCCCCCGGGACAGGGATTCCGAGCAGTACTTC.

The V and J genes are TRBV20-1 and TRBJ2-5; D is perhaps TRBD2 (6 bases). CDR3 length: 16 residues. Germline V gene data show CDR1 as DFQATT and CDR2 as SNEGSKA (reference sequence). Trimming took 6 bases from V and 2 from J, leaving 22 bases between them. Written as DNA, the CDR3 is TGCAGTGCGACCCCTTCGGAGGGAGGACGACAAGAGACCCAGTACTTC. It codes for CSATPSEGGRQETQYF.